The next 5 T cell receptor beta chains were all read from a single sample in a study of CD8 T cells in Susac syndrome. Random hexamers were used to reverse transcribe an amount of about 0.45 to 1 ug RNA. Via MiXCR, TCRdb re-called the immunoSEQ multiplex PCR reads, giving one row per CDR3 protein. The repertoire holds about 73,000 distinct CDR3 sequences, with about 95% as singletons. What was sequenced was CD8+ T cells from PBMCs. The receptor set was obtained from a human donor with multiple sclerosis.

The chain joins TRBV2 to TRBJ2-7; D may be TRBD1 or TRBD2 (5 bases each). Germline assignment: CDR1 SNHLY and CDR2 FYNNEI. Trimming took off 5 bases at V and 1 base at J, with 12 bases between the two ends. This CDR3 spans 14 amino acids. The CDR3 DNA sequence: TGTGCCAGCAGTCGGGACGGTGAATCCTACGAGCAGTACTTC. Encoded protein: CASSRDGESYEQYF. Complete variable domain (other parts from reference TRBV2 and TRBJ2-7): EPEVTQTPSHQVTQMGQEVILRCVPISNHLYFYWYRQILGQKVEFLVSFYNNEISEKSEIFDDQFSVERPDGSNFTLKIRSTKLEDSAMYFCASSRDGESYEQYFGPGTRLTVT.

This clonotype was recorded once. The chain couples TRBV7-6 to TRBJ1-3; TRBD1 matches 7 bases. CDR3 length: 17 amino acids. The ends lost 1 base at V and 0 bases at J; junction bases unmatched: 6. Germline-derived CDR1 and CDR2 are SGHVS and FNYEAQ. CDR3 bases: TGTGCCAGCAGCTTAGATAGACAGGGAAGCTCTGGAAACACCATATATTTT. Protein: CASSLDRQGSSGNTIYF. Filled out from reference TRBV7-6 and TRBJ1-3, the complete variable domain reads GAGVSQSPRYKVTKRGQDVALRCDPISGHVSLYWYRQALGQGPEFLTYFNYEAQQDKSGLPNDRFSAERPEGSISTLTIQRTEQRDSAMYRCASSLDRQGSSGNTIYFGEGSWLTVV.

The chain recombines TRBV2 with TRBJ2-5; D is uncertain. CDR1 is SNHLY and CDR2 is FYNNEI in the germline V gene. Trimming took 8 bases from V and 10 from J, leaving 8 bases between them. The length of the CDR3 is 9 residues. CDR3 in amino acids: CASGQDQYF. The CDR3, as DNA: TGTGCCAGCGGGCAGGACCAGTACTTC.

CDR3 bases: TGTGCCTGGACAGGTATCTATGGCTACACCTTC. This encodes CAWTGIYGYTF. The rearrangement joins TRBV30 to TRBJ1-2, with D unclear. Germline-derived CDR1 and CDR2 are GTSNPN and SVGIG (reference sequence). The CDR3 length is 11 residues. With 4 bases removed from V and 4 bases from J, the gap between germline ends came to 7 bases.

This CDR3 reads CASSFGSNQPQHF. As DNA, the CDR3 is TGTGCCAGCAGTTTCGGTAGCAATCAGCCCCAGCATTTT. The V call is TRBV25-1, the J call TRBJ1-5; D unresolved. Deletions cut 5 bases from V and 0 bases from J, with 5 bases between. In germline, CDR1 is MGHDK, CDR2 SYGVNS. This CDR3 is built from 13 residues. The whole variable domain, remainder taken from reference TRBV25-1 and TRBJ1-5, is EADIYQTPRYLVIGTGKKITLECSQTMGHDKMYWYQQDPGMELHLIHYSYGVNSTEKGDLSSESTVSRIRTEHFPLTLESARPSHTSQYLCASSFGSNQPQHFGDGTRLSIL.